The 18 T cell receptor beta chains below all came from one sample that was sequenced in a study of T cells after posttransplantation cyclophosphamide. Treatment was busulfan-fludarabine conditioning, a marrow graft, and cyclophosphamide on days +3 and +4. Libraries were prepared by immunoSEQ multiplex PCR; TCRdb keeps only in-frame clonotypes and omits some of them. This repertoire holds under 25,000 clones, and none appear only once. Source: PBMCs, taken after allogeneic stem cell transplant with posttransplant cyclophosphamide. The receptors here all came from a male patient younger than 30 who received an allogeneic stem cell transplant from a related donor, was CMV-positive, and had no GVHD. Part of the T cells may come from the graft donor.

Many counts were recorded for this clone. The gene calls are TRBV5-1 and TRBJ2-5; D gene uncertain. Trimming pared 0 bases from V and 13 bases from J, leaving 16 bases between. Per germline, CDR1 SGHRS and CDR2 YFSETQ. There are 13 residues in the CDR3. The CDR3 nucleotides read TGCGCCAGCAGCTTGGATTTCAGCCAGGTTCCGTACTTC. Translation gives CASSLDFSQVPYF.

This clone came up many times. The V gene is TRBV5-1, the J gene TRBJ2-7; tentatively, D is TRBD1 (6 bases). The germline V gene encodes CDR1 SGHRS and CDR2 YFSETQ. This CDR3 comprises 14 residues. The V gene lost 2 bases and the J gene lost 7 bases, with 16 bases spanning the gap. The CDR3 coding sequence is TGCGCCAGCAGCTTATACTATCACACAGGGGAGCAGTACTTC. This codes for CASSLYYHTGEQYF.

This clone has a count of ten or more. The V gene is TRBV6-4, the J gene TRBJ2-1; 9 bases match TRBD1. Germline CDR1 reads MRHNA; CDR2 reads SNTAGT. The V and J ends lost 4 bases and 7 bases, in that order; junction bases with no gene match: 11. The CDR3 is made up of 16 amino acids. CDR3 sequence reads: CASSGTGGLLWNEQFF. CDR3 nucleotides: TGTGCCAGCAGTGGAACAGGGGGCCTATTGTGGAATGAGCAGTTCTTC.

This clone was found a few times. The V call is TRBV5-6, the J call TRBJ2-3, with D perhaps matching TRBD2 (7 bases). V shed 0 bases and J shed 5 bases, with 19 bases lying between them. CDR1 and CDR2 from the germline V gene are SGHDT and YYEEEE. The CDR3 is made up of 17 amino acids. The CDR3 coding sequence is TGTGCCAGCAGCTTGGCCATGGAGGGGGGGCGCGGAGATACGCAGTATTTT. This sequence encodes CASSLAMEGGRGDTQYF. The full variable domain, with the rest looked up from reference TRBV5-6 and TRBJ2-3, is DAGVTQSPTHLIKTRGQQVTLRCSPKSGHDTVSWYQQALGQGPQFIFQYYEEEERQRGNFPDRFSGHQFPNYSSELNVNALLLGDSALYLCASSLAMEGGRGDTQYFGPGTRLTVL.

This clone was counted ten times or more. V is TRBV6-6 and J is TRBJ1-2; possibly TRBD1 for D (6 bases). The V gene's germline CDR1 is MNHNY and CDR2 SVGAGI (reference sequence). Deletions cut 2 bases from V and 8 bases from J, with 9 bases between. CDR3 length: 12 amino acids. As DNA, the CDR3 is TGTGCCAGCAGTTACCGTACAGGGGGCTACACCTTC. Residues: CASSYRTGGYTF.

J is TRBJ2-7 and V is TRBV9, with D perhaps TRBD1 (6 bases). The CDR3 runs to 16 residues. Germline values: CDR1 SGDLS, CDR2 YYNGEE. V lost 4 bases and J 0 bases, leaving 17 bases between the germline ends. CDR3 DNA sequence: TGTGCCAGCAGCCCCCGAAAAGGGACACTCTCCTACGAGCAGTACTTC. It encodes CASSPRKGTLSYEQYF.

The table lists this clone with many counts. CDR3 residues: CASSPEEGASQYF. For the CDR3, the DNA is TGTGCCAGCTCACCGGAGGAGGGGGCATCCCAGTACTTC. The chain links TRBV18 to TRBJ2-5, with a weak D call TRBD1 (7 bases). Germline CDR1 is KGHSH and CDR2 is LQKENI. The CDR3 is made up of 13 amino acids. V lost 3 bases to trimming and J lost 9 bases, with 14 bases between them. The full variable domain, with the rest looked up from reference TRBV18 and TRBJ2-5, is NAGVMQNPRHLVRRRGQEARLRCSPMKGHSHVYWYRQLPEEGLKFMVYLQKENIIDESGMPKERFSAEFPKEGPSILRIQQVVRGDSAAYFCASSPEEGASQYFGPGTRLLVL.

There are many counts of this clone. The chain couples TRBV4-1 to TRBJ1-6; 9 nucleotides match TRBD1. The CDR3 has 18 amino acids. CDR1 and CDR2 from the germline V gene are MGHRA and YSYEKL. The trim removed 5 bases at V and 1 base at J, leaving 9 bases unmatched. The DNA for the CDR3 is TGCGCCAGCAGCACAACAGGGGGCTCAGGTTCCTATAATTCACCCCTCCACTTT. Protein product: CASSTTGGSGSYNSPLHF.

This clone was picked up many times. The V gene is TRBV30, the J gene TRBJ2-3; D is unclear. This CDR3 contains 12 residues. The germline CDR1 and CDR2 sequences are GTSNPN and SVGIG (reference sequence). V was shortened by 0 bases and J by 7 bases, with 8 bases between the two germline ends. CDR3 nucleotide sequence: TGTGCCTGGAGTGTACTTTCCAATACGCAGTATTTT. Residues: CAWSVLSNTQYF.

This clone came up many times. V usage is TRBV28 and J usage is TRBJ1-6, with a possible D match to TRBD1 (6 bases). Trimming stripped 7 bases from V and 0 bases from J, with 13 bases between. This CDR3 contains 16 residues. CDR1 is MDHEN and CDR2 is SYDVKM in the germline V gene. The CDR3 sequence: CASTQGLSSYNSPLHF. The CDR3 nucleotides read TGTGCCAGCACACAGGGCCTTAGCTCCTATAATTCACCCCTCCACTTT.

This clone was recorded many times. The chain recombines TRBV28 with TRBJ2-7; a possible D gene is TRBD1 (6 bases). V gave up 3 bases and J gave up 3 bases, with 9 bases separating them. The CDR3 spans 13 residues. Germline assignment: CDR1 MDHEN and CDR2 SYDVKM. This CDR3 reads CASSLPGVYEQYF. In DNA, the CDR3 is TGTGCCAGCAGTTTGCCAGGGGTCTACGAGCAGTACTTC.

The sample holds many counts of this clone. The genes are TRBV11-3 and TRBJ2-1; 9 nucleotides align to TRBD2. The J segment lost 3 bases and the V segment lost 0 bases, leaving 3 bases of the junction unmatched. The CDR3 sequence is 16 residues long. Germline V gives CDR1 SGHNT, CDR2 YENEEA. This chain's CDR3 is CASSLESGRIYNEQFF. The CDR3 nucleotides are TGTGCCAGCAGCTTAGAGAGCGGGAGGATCTACAATGAGCAGTTCTTC.

The gene calls are TRBV10-3 and TRBJ2-5, with 11 bases aligning to TRBD2. Matching the DNA end better, TRBJ2-7 makes the J call doubtful. The CDR3 has 14 residues. The V gene's germline CDR1 is ENHRY and CDR2 SYGVKD. The CDR3 spells CAISTSGGTYEQYF. The CDR3 nucleotides read TGTGCCATCAGTACTAGCGGGGGAACCTACGAGCAGTACTTC.

This clone occurred many times. The germline gene is not matched at one end of the junction; a read error may be the cause. V usage is TRBV29-1 and J usage is TRBJ2-5; TRBD1 matches at 10 bases. CDR1 SQVTM and CDR2 ANQGSEA come from the germline V gene. The CDR3 loop spans 13 amino acids. The CDR3 DNA follows: TGCAGCGTTAAAGACAGGGGGCGGGAGACCCAGTACTTC. This gives the protein CSVKDRGRETQYF.

The sample holds many counts of this clone. CDR3 region: CASSAQGKGQPQHF. CDR3 sequence (DNA): TGTGCCAGCAGTGCGCAGGGGAAGGGGCAGCCCCAGCATTTT. V usage is TRBV2 and J usage is TRBJ1-5; TRBD1 might be the D (6 bases). Germline CDR1 is SNHLY and CDR2 is FYNNEI. Trimming removed 4 bases at V and 7 bases at J, with 14 bases between. The CDR3 has 14 amino acids.

This clone was recorded at least ten times. The CDR3 nucleotides are TGTGCCAGCAGCATTTTTGGAGGGACAGGGGTGCTGGAGCAGTACTTC. Amino acids: CASSIFGGTGVLEQYF. The chain is built from TRBV28 and TRBJ2-7; 10 nucleotides align to TRBD1. The J segment lost 7 bases and the V segment lost 6 bases, leaving 15 bases of the junction unmatched. The CDR3 spans 16 residues. Germline V gene data show CDR1 as MDHEN and CDR2 as SYDVKM.

The chain employs TRBV4-3 and TRBJ2-7; D possibly corresponds to TRBD1 (5 bases). This CDR3 is built from 14 residues. Between the trimmed V and J ends, which lost 5 bases and 3 bases, there was a span of 14 bases. CDR1 and CDR2 (germline): LGHNA, YSLEER. CDR3 loop: CASSMDKGYYEQYF. The CDR3 DNA sequence: TGCGCCAGCAGCATGGACAAGGGCTACTACGAGCAGTACTTC.

In its sample, this clone was seen many times. The gene calls are TRBV27 and TRBJ2-1; the match to TRBD2 covers 14 bases. The ends lost 5 bases at V and 9 bases at J; junction bases unmatched: 9. Germline CDR1 reads MNHEY; CDR2 reads SMNVEV (reference sequence). This CDR3 is 16 amino acids long. The CDR3 is CASSQPGTSGSFEQFF. The CDR3 nucleotides read TGTGCCAGCAGTCAACCCGGGACTAGCGGGAGTTTTGAGCAGTTCTTC.